The clone carrying this T cell receptor (beta chain) was seen once. The data originate from a study of blood T cell repertoires in COVID-19. About the study: The samples span acute and convalescent COVID-19 from the United States, Italy and Spain. PBMCs, B-cell-depleted T cells, or T cells were the source of the cDNA or gDNA that made up the material.

Seattle cases were enrolled at active infection and followed longitudinally. Under the authors' procedure: Quantification of nucleated cells was approximated via reference gene primer amplification. Produced via immunoSEQ multiplex PCR; TCRdb's table is partial and in-frame only. Clonal size and the V and J genes are those of that table, whereas D and trimming came from the DNA. This sample has 180,000 or so clones, with 81% found just once. Unmatched junction bases numbered 15, after V lost 10 bases and J lost 6 bases. Germline V lookup: CDR1 LNHDA, CDR2 SQIVND (reference sequence). This CDR3 comprises 15 residues.

The TCR was taken from a woman between 35 and 50 years old with COVID-19, enrolled during active disease. Sequencing was done on a sample of peripheral blood. V usage is TRBV19 and J usage is TRBJ2-3; 8 bases are shared with TRBD2. The CDR3 nucleotides read TGTGCCACACGGGGGGTAGCGGGAAGGGGCGATACGCAGTATTTT. This encodes CATRGVAGRGDTQYF.